Each of the 10 T cell receptor beta chains below was sequenced from the same sample in a study of blood T cell repertoires in COVID-19. The repertoire was sequenced with immunoSEQ multiplex PCR; TCRdb's copy has only in-frame clones and lacks some. The data hold some 80,000 clones, with around nine tenths observed a single time. The sequenced sample was peripheral blood. The receptors were sampled from a woman over 75 with acute or convalescent COVID-19.

This clone has only a few counts. The genes are TRBV7-8 and TRBJ2-2; 10 bases line up with TRBD2. The V and J ends lost 5 bases and 1 base, in that order; junction bases with no gene match: 4. The CDR3 contains 16 residues. Germline values: CDR1 SGHVS, CDR2 FQNEAQ. For the CDR3, the DNA is TGTGCCAGCAGCCCTAGGACTAGCGGGAACACCGGGGAGCTGTTTTTT. Residues: CASSPRTSGNTGELFF.

V usage is TRBV3-1 (or the pseudogene TRBV3-2) and J usage is TRBJ1-6; TRBD1 is a possible D gene (6 bases). The V and J ends lost 2 bases and 10 bases respectively, with 15 bases between them. Germline CDR1 is LGHDT and CDR2 is YNNKEL (reference sequence). The CDR3 spans 15 residues. CDR3 in DNA: TGTGCCAGCAGCCAAAACAGGGACCTGCGGTCACCCCTCCACTTT. As protein: CASSQNRDLRSPLHF.

This chain uses TRBV4-1 with TRBJ1-3, with TRBD1 identical over 8 bases. Germline loops: CDR1 MGHRA, CDR2 YSYEKL. CDR3 length equals 16 residues. Losses at the gene ends were 2 bases for V and 3 bases for J; bases not matched to a gene: 6. CDR3 sequence (DNA): TGCGCCAGCAGCCAATGGGGCAGGGGGCTTGGAAACACCATATATTTT. The encoded protein is CASSQWGRGLGNTIYF.

The V gene is TRBV7-6, the J gene TRBJ2-5, with 12 bases aligning to TRBD2. Trimming cost V 1 base and J 5 bases; bases outside gene matches: 2. Germline V lookup: CDR1 SGHVS, CDR2 FNYEAQ. The CDR3 runs 15 residues. The DNA of the CDR3 is TGTGCCAGCAGCTTAGTGCTAGCGGGGGGGGAGACCCAGTACTTC. Protein product: CASSLVLAGGETQYF.

This rearrangement joins TRBV7-2 to TRBJ2-1, with 7 positions matching TRBD1. Germline-derived CDR1 and CDR2 are SGHTA and FQGNSA. The CDR3 has 16 amino acids. The junction had 8 bases not matched to a gene; V was cut back by 5 bases and J by 1 base. In DNA, the CDR3 is TGTGCCAGCAGCAGGGACAGAAACCCATCCTACAATGAGCAGTTCTTC. Translated, it gives CASSRDRNPSYNEQFF. The variable domain in full, completed from reference TRBV7-2 and TRBJ2-1, reads GAGVSQSPSNKVTEKGKDVELRCDPISGHTALYWYRQSLGQGLEFLIYFQGNSAPDKSGLPSDRFSAERTGGSVSTLTIQRTQQEDSAVYLCASSRDRNPSYNEQFFGPGTRLTVL.

This clone was seen a single time. V gene TRBV28 combines with J gene TRBJ2-3; the D is unclear. The CDR3 loop spans 11 amino acids. CDR1 MDHEN and CDR2 SYDVKM come from the germline V gene. Trimming pared 6 bases from V and 2 bases from J, leaving 3 bases between. The CDR3 nucleotides read TGTGCCAGCAGCTCCACAGATACGCAGTATTTT. It translates to CASSSTDTQYF.

This clone was seen more than once but under ten times. V and J are TRBV7-3 and TRBJ2-3, with 12 bases that match TRBD2. Germline assignment: CDR1 SGHTA and CDR2 FQGTGA. The V segment lost 3 bases and the J segment 4 bases; nucleotides outside the gene matches: 20. The CDR3 is 21 amino acids. In DNA, the CDR3 is TGTGCCAGCAGCTTCCAACCCGGACAGGTAATACTAGCGGGAGGCCCAGATACGCAGTATTTT. Amino acids: CASSFQPGQVILAGGPDTQYF.

The chain is built from TRBV6-5 and TRBJ1-6; D unclear. The CDR3 has 14 amino acids. The V end was cut by 7 bases, the J end by 6 bases, with 13 bases between. Germline loops: CDR1 MNHEY, CDR2 SVGAGI. The CDR3 is CASTPTSVNSPLHF. The CDR3, as DNA: TGTGCCAGCACCCCAACGAGCGTTAATTCACCCCTCCACTTT.

The chain links TRBV18 to TRBJ2-7; 7 bases map to TRBD1. J lost 0 bases, V lost 3 bases, and 5 bases had no gene match. Germline CDR1 KGHSH, CDR2 LQKENI. The CDR3 contains 15 residues. The CDR3 DNA sequence: TGTGCCAGCTCACCTGACAGGGCTTCCTCCTACGAGCAGTACTTC. It yields the protein CASSPDRASSYEQYF.

The genes are TRBV27 and TRBJ2-3; 9 nucleotides agree with TRBD2. CDR1 is MNHEY and CDR2 is SMNVEV in the germline V gene (reference sequence). This CDR3 has 18 amino acids. The V segment lost 2 bases and the J segment 3 bases; nucleotides outside the gene matches: 12. The CDR3 nucleotides are TGTGCCAGCAGTTTAAATAGCGGGAGCCTTCTCTTGACAGATACGCAGTATTTT. It codes for CASSLNSGSLLLTDTQYF.